The sequence of this TCR beta chain was determined in a study of beta chain features in type 1 diabetes. Only a few counts were recorded for this clone. Expressed TCRB transcripts were sequenced after all isolated RNA was converted to cDNA. Naive, central memory and regulatory T cell samples averaged about 3.6 million immunoSEQ reads each. Using immunoSEQ multiplex PCR, the repertoire was profiled, and TCRdb retains in-frame clones only, with some absent. The sample has around 310,000 clones, around 10% seen once. What was sequenced was naive CD4+ T cells from blood. The TCR sequence derives from a woman in her twenties or thirties in good health.

CDR3 coding DNA: TGTGCCAGCAGTACTTCCTGGAGGGCTGAAGCTTTCTTT. Translated, it gives CASSTSWRAEAFF. This rearrangement joins TRBV28 to TRBJ1-1; D call uncertain. Per the germline V gene, CDR1 is MDHEN and CDR2 is SYDVKM. V gave up 5 bases and J gave up 6 bases, with 13 bases separating them. The CDR3 spans 13 residues.